Listed below are T cell receptor beta chains from one sample, sequenced in a study of shared T cell receptors in the human thymus. Using immunoSEQ multiplex PCR, the repertoire was profiled, and TCRdb retains in-frame clones only, with some absent. The sample shows hundreds of thousands of clones, 75% to 85% of them seen only once. This sample was also put to use in a study of human thymus T cells.

Sample: thymocytes. These receptor sequences come from a boy less than two years old with a congenital heart defect. CDR3s include the opening cysteine and the closing phenylalanine or tryptophan. Each record gives: V gene, clone size, J gene, D gene, CDR3 protein, CDR3 DNA. A D gene is named only where the DNA matches it firmly. Part of the rows lack a size; the others show once, few, many or a class for expanded clones.

v_gene: TRBV7-2; abundance: once; j_gene: TRBJ2-7; d_gene: -; CDR3aa: CASSFHRVTYEQYF; CDR3nt: TGTGCCAGCAGCTTTCACAGGGTAACCTACGAGCAGTACTTC
v_gene: TRBV25-1; abundance: -; j_gene: TRBJ2-7; d_gene: -; CDR3aa: CASSEGGHRLPSYEQYF; CDR3nt: TGTGCCAGCAGTGAAGGGGGCCATCGCCTCCCTTCCTACGAGCAGTACTTC
v_gene: TRBV11-3; abundance: -; j_gene: TRBJ1-2; d_gene: -; CDR3aa: CASSLDRPGPDYGYTF; CDR3nt: TGTGCCAGCAGCTTAGATCGGCCAGGGCCAGACTATGGCTACACCTTC
v_gene: TRBV19; abundance: -; j_gene: TRBJ2-7; d_gene: -; CDR3aa: CASSIRYEQYF; CDR3nt: TGTGCCAGTAGTATACGGTACGAGCAGTACTTC
v_gene: TRBV6-5; abundance: -; j_gene: TRBJ2-7; d_gene: -; CDR3aa: CASSGGAGQYF; CDR3nt: TGTGCCAGCAGTGGAGGGGCAGGGCAGTACTTC
v_gene: TRBV2; abundance: -; j_gene: TRBJ2-1; d_gene: TRBD2; CDR3aa: CASSEAGLAGGFEQFF; CDR3nt: TGTGCCAGCAGTGAAGCCGGACTAGCGGGAGGTTTTGAGCAGTTCTTC
v_gene: TRBV30; abundance: -; j_gene: TRBJ2-7; d_gene: -; CDR3aa: CAWSPEAYEQYF; CDR3nt: TGTGCCTGGAGTCCCGAGGCCTACGAGCAGTACTTC
v_gene: TRBV4-3; abundance: -; j_gene: TRBJ2-1; d_gene: TRBD2; CDR3aa: CASSQDPGLAGNEQFF; CDR3nt: TGCGCCAGCAGCCAGGATCCGGGACTAGCAGGGAATGAGCAGTTCTTC
v_gene: TRBV4-3; abundance: once; j_gene: TRBJ2-1; d_gene: -; CDR3aa: CASSQVVSAAYNEQFF; CDR3nt: TGCGCCAGCAGCCAAGTAGTAAGCGCCGCCTACAATGAGCAGTTCTTC
v_gene: TRBV27; abundance: -; j_gene: TRBJ2-7; d_gene: -; CDR3aa: CASSSTNTLLSYEQYF; CDR3nt: TGTGCCAGCAGTTCGACAAACACCCTCCTCTCCTACGAGCAGTACTTC
v_gene: TRBV4-2; abundance: -; j_gene: TRBJ1-2; d_gene: TRBD1; CDR3aa: CASSQADRGNYGYTF; CDR3nt: TGTGCCAGCAGCCAGGCCGACAGGGGGAACTATGGCTACACCTTC
v_gene: TRBV28; abundance: -; j_gene: TRBJ2-7; d_gene: TRBD2; CDR3aa: CASSKKGLAEDGGSYEQYF; CDR3nt: TGTGCCAGCAGTAAAAAAGGACTAGCGGAAGACGGGGGGTCCTACGAGCAGTACTTC
v_gene: TRBV11-2; abundance: -; j_gene: TRBJ2-1; d_gene: TRBD2; CDR3aa: CASSSKEAGEAISEQFF; CDR3nt: TGTGCCAGCAGCTCCAAGGAAGCGGGAGAGGCTATCAGTGAGCAGTTCTTC
v_gene: TRBV7-6; abundance: -; j_gene: TRBJ2-1; d_gene: -; CDR3aa: CASSLGTRDNEQFF; CDR3nt: TGTGCCAGCAGCTTAGGCACTAGAGACAATGAGCAGTTCTTC
v_gene: TRBV7-4; abundance: -; j_gene: TRBJ2-7; d_gene: TRBD2; CDR3aa: CASSLIGTSGIFDEQYF; CDR3nt: TGTGCCAGCAGCTTAATCGGGACTAGCGGGATTTTCGACGAGCAGTACTTC
v_gene: TRBV4-3; abundance: once; j_gene: TRBJ2-1; d_gene: TRBD2; CDR3aa: CASSQEPSGAYNEQFF; CDR3nt: TGCGCCAGCAGCCAAGAGCCTAGCGGGGCCTACAATGAGCAGTTCTTC
v_gene: TRBV10-2; abundance: -; j_gene: TRBJ2-7; d_gene: TRBD1; CDR3aa: CASQPLGGFYEQYF; CDR3nt: TGCGCCAGCCAGCCGCTAGGGGGCTTCTACGAGCAGTACTTC
v_gene: TRBV27; abundance: -; j_gene: TRBJ2-5; d_gene: -; CDR3aa: CASSVTGGGETQYF; CDR3nt: TGTGCCAGCAGTGTCACAGGGGGGGGAGAGACCCAGTACTTC
v_gene: TRBV19; abundance: -; j_gene: TRBJ1-2; d_gene: TRBD1; CDR3aa: CASSIHPHTGGYGYTF; CDR3nt: TGTGCCAGTAGCATCCACCCCCACACAGGGGGCTATGGCTACACCTTC
v_gene: TRBV4-3; abundance: -; j_gene: TRBJ1-2; d_gene: -; CDR3aa: CASSHQDPRKANYGYTF; CDR3nt: TGCGCCAGCAGCCACCAGGATCCCAGAAAAGCTAACTATGGCTACACCTTC
v_gene: TRBV6-1; abundance: few; j_gene: TRBJ2-7; d_gene: -; CDR3aa: CASSDADQGTLSYEQYF; CDR3nt: TGTGCCAGCAGTGATGCTGACCAGGGGACCCTCTCCTACGAGCAGTACTTC
v_gene: TRBV19; abundance: once; j_gene: TRBJ1-1; d_gene: TRBD1; CDR3aa: CASSMPGTGFAFF; CDR3nt: TGTGCCAGTAGTATGCCCGGGACAGGGTTTGCTTTCTTT
v_gene: TRBV28; abundance: -; j_gene: TRBJ1-2; d_gene: -; CDR3aa: CASSPRTAQNYGYTF; CDR3nt: TGTGCCAGCAGCCCTAGGACAGCTCAAAACTATGGCTACACCTTC
v_gene: TRBV27; abundance: -; j_gene: TRBJ2-7; d_gene: -; CDR3aa: CASSLVGSSYEQYF; CDR3nt: TGTGCCAGCAGTTTAGTCGGGTCCTCCTACGAGCAGTACTTC
v_gene: TRBV28; abundance: few; j_gene: TRBJ2-7; d_gene: TRBD2; CDR3aa: CAARGGDQEYEQYF; CDR3nt: TGTGCCGCTCGTGGGGGGGACCAGGAGTACGAGCAGTACTTC
v_gene: TRBV4-3; abundance: -; j_gene: TRBJ2-7; d_gene: -; CDR3aa: CASSQDVPGEQYF; CDR3nt: TGCGCCAGCAGCCAAGATGTGCCGGGCGAGCAGTACTTC
v_gene: TRBV7-2; abundance: -; j_gene: TRBJ2-6; d_gene: TRBD1; CDR3aa: CASSATGSPGANVLTF; CDR3nt: TGTGCCAGCAGCGCGACAGGGTCCCCTGGGGCCAACGTCCTGACTTTC
v_gene: TRBV13; abundance: -; j_gene: TRBJ2-4; d_gene: TRBD1; CDR3aa: CASSSPLQGAFLAKNIQYF; CDR3nt: TGTGCCAGCAGCTCCCCGTTACAGGGGGCCTTTCTAGCCAAAAACATTCAGTACTTC
v_gene: TRBV21-1; abundance: -; j_gene: TRBJ2-7; d_gene: -; CDR3aa: CASSKGFGTSYEQYF; CDR3nt: TGTGCCAGCAGCAAAGGGTTCGGTACCTCCTACGAGCAGTACTTC
v_gene: TRBV21-1; abundance: -; j_gene: TRBJ2-7; d_gene: -; CDR3aa: CASSNRDRDYEQYF; CDR3nt: TGTGCCAGCAGCAACCGGGACAGGGACTACGAGCAGTACTTC
v_gene: TRBV5-1; abundance: -; j_gene: TRBJ2-2; d_gene: TRBD2; CDR3aa: CASSLAHGGLAETLSNTGELFF; CDR3nt: TGCGCCAGCAGCTTGGCCCACGGAGGACTAGCCGAAACCCTCTCGAACACCGGGGAGCTGTTTTTT
v_gene: TRBV5-6; abundance: once; j_gene: TRBJ2-7; d_gene: TRBD2; CDR3aa: CASRTGGLAETYEQYF; CDR3nt: TGTGCCAGCAGAACGGGGGGGCTAGCGGAGACCTACGAGCAGTACTTC
v_gene: TRBV11-1; abundance: few; j_gene: TRBJ2-7; d_gene: -; CDR3aa: CASSRRGAVYEQYF; CDR3nt: TGTGCCAGCAGCCGTCGGGGGGCTGTCTACGAGCAGTACTTC
v_gene: TRBV11-2; abundance: -; j_gene: TRBJ2-7; d_gene: TRBD2; CDR3aa: CASSYTSGGAYEQYF; CDR3nt: TGTGCCAGCAGCTACACTAGCGGGGGAGCCTACGAGCAGTACTTC
v_gene: TRBV7-6; abundance: few; j_gene: TRBJ2-1; d_gene: TRBD1; CDR3aa: CASSLEHRTGGRAFGEQFF; CDR3nt: TGTGCCAGCAGCTTAGAACATCGGACAGGGGGACGGGCGTTCGGTGAGCAGTTCTTC
v_gene: TRBV6-1; abundance: once; j_gene: TRBJ2-1; d_gene: TRBD2; CDR3aa: CASSEGTSGNEQFF; CDR3nt: TGTGCCAGCAGTGAAGGGACTAGCGGAAATGAGCAGTTCTTC
v_gene: TRBV7-9; abundance: -; j_gene: TRBJ1-1; d_gene: TRBD1; CDR3aa: CASRPRQGRRPEAFF; CDR3nt: TGTGCCAGCAGACCTAGACAGGGGCGCAGGCCTGAAGCTTTCTTT
v_gene: TRBV6-5; abundance: once; j_gene: TRBJ2-1; d_gene: TRBD2; CDR3aa: CASSYKLAKGDEQFF; CDR3nt: TGTGCCAGCAGTTACAAACTAGCGAAGGGCGATGAGCAGTTCTTC
v_gene: TRBV5-1; abundance: -; j_gene: TRBJ1-1; d_gene: -; CDR3aa: CASSLGLGGIDTEAFF; CDR3nt: TGCGCCAGCAGCTTGGGGTTGGGGGGGATAGACACTGAAGCTTTCTTT
v_gene: TRBV29-1; abundance: -; j_gene: TRBJ2-1; d_gene: TRBD2; CDR3aa: CSVGGLAANNEQFF; CDR3nt: TGCAGCGTTGGGGGACTAGCGGCTAACAATGAGCAGTTCTTC
v_gene: TRBV12-5; abundance: -; j_gene: TRBJ1-2; d_gene: TRBD1; CDR3aa: CASGLVEGTEPNYGYTF; CDR3nt: TGTGCTAGTGGTTTGGTAGAGGGGACAGAACCTAACTATGGCTACACCTTC
v_gene: TRBV2; abundance: -; j_gene: TRBJ1-5; d_gene: TRBD1; CDR3aa: CASRGTGGQHF; CDR3nt: TGTGCCAGCCGGGGAACAGGGGGACAGCATTTT
v_gene: TRBV29-1; abundance: -; j_gene: TRBJ2-2; d_gene: TRBD2; CDR3aa: CSVERTSGSAGELFF; CDR3nt: TGCAGCGTTGAGCGGACTAGCGGGAGTGCCGGGGAGCTGTTTTTT